These 2 T cell receptor beta chains came from one sample sequenced in a study of blood T cell repertoires in COVID-19. Libraries were prepared by immunoSEQ multiplex PCR; TCRdb keeps only in-frame clonotypes and omits some of them. The sample holds about 240,000 clones, around 89% seen once. The sample taken for sequencing was PBMCs or T cells enriched from blood (not recorded which). These receptors all stem from a woman aged 25-40 years who had recovered from COVID-19.

This clone was counted a single time. The chain is built from TRBV27 and TRBJ1-5; a possible D gene is TRBD1 (5 bases). Deletions cut 1 base from V and 2 bases from J, with 9 bases between. Germline V gene data show CDR1 as MNHEY and CDR2 as SMNVEV (reference sequence). The CDR3 has 15 amino acids. In DNA, the CDR3 is TGTGCCAGCAGTTTATATGGGACTGGCAATCAGCCCCAGCATTTT. Its translation is CASSLYGTGNQPQHF.

This clone occurred once. The chain is built from TRBV28 and TRBJ2-7; 12 nucleotides match TRBD1. The CDR3 totals 16 residues. Germline assignment: CDR1 MDHEN and CDR2 SYDVKM. The V and J ends lost 4 bases and 2 bases, in that order; junction bases with no gene match: 6. The DNA for the CDR3 is TGTGCCAGCAGTTCCCCCGGGACAGGGGGCCCCTACGAGCAGTACTTC. It yields the protein CASSSPGTGGPYEQYF.